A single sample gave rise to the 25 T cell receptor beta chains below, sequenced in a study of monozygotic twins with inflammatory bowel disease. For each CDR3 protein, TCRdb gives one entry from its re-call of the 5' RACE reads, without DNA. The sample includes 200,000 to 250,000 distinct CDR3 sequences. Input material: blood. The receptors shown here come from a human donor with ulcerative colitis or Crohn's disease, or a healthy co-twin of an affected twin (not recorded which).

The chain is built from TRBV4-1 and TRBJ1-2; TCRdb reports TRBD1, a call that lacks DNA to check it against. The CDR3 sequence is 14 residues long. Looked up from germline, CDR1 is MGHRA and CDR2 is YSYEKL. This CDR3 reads CASSQGGLFYGYTF.

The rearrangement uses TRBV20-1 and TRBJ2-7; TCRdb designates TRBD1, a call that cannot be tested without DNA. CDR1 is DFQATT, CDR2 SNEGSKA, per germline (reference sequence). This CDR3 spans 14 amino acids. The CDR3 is CSAKGGGRDYEQYF.

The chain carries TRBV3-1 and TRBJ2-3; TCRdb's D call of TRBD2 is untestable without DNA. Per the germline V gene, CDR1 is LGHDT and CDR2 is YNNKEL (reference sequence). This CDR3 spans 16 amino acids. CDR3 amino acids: CASSPESSGGFDTQYF.

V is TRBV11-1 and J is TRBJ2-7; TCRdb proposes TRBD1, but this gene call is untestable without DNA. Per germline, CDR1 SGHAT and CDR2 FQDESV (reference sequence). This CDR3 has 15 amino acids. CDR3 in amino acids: CASSIGQGDTYEQYF.

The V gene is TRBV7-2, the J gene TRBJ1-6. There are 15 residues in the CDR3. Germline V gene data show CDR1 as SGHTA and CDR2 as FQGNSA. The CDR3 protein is CASRLRTSDNSPLHF.

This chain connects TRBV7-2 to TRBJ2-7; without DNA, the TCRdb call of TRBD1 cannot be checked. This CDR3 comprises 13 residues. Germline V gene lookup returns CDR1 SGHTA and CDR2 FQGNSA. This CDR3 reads CASRPDRDHEQYF.

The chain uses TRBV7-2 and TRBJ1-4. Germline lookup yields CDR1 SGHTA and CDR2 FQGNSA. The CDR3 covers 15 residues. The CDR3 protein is CASSDRAPANEKLFF.

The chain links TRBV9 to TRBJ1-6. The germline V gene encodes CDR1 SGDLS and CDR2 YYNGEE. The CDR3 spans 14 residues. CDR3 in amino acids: CASSDINAASPLHF.

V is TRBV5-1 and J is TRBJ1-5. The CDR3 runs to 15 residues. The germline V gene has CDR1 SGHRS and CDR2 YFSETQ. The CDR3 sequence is CASSFSGRADQPQHF.

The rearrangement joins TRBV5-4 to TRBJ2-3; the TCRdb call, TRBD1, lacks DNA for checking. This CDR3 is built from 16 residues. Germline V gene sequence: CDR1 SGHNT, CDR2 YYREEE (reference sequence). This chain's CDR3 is CASSPRSGQGGVAQYF.

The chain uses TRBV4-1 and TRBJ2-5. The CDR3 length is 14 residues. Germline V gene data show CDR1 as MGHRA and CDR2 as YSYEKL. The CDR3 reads CASSQGTSQETQYF.

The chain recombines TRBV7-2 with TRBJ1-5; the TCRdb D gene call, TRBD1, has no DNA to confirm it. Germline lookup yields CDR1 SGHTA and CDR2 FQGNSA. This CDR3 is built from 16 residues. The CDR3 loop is CASSSGGRGSNQPQHF.

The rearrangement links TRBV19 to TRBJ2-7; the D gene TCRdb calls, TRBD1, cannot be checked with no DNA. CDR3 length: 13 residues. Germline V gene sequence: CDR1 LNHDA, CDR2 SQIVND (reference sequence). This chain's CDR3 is CASSPGTQYEQYF.

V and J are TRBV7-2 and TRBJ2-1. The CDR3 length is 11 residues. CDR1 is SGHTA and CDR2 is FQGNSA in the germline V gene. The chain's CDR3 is CASSYWGEQFF. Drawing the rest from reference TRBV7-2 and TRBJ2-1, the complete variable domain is GAGVSQSPSNKVTEKGKDVELRCDPISGHTALYWYRQSLGQGLEFLIYFQGNSAPDKSGLPSDRFSAERTGGSVSTLTIQRTQQEDSAVYLCASSYWGEQFFGPGTRLTVL.

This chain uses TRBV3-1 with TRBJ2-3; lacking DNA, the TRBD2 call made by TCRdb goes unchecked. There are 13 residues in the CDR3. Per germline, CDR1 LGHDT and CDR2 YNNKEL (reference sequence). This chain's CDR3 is CASSLRGMEGQYF.

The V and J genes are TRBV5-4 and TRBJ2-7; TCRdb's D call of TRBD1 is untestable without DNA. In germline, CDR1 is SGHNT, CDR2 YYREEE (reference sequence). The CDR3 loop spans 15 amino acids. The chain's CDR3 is CASSDPGTGGFEQYF.

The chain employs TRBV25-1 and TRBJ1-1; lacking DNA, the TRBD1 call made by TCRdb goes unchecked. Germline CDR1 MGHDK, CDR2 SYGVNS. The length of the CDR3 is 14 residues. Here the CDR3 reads CASSEYQGYTEAFF.

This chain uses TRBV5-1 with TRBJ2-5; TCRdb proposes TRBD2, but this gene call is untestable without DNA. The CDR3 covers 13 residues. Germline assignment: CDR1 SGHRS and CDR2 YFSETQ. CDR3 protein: CASGPGGPRTQYF.

The chain's CDR3 is CSVEKAGQRAF. This chain connects TRBV29-1 to TRBJ1-3; TCRdb calls TRBD1, which cannot be checked without DNA. The CDR3 contains 11 residues. Germline assignment: CDR1 SQVTM and CDR2 ANQGSEA.

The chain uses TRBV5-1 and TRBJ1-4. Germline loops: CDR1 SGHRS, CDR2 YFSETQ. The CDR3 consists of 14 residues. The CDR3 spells CASSLKGTNEKLFF.

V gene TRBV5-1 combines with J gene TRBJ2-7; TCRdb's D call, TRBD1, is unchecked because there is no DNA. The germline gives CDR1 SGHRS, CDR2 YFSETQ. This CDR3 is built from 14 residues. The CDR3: CASRQGINIYEQYF.

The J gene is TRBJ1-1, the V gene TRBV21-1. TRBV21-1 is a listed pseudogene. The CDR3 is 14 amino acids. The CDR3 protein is CASSTADTDTEAFF.

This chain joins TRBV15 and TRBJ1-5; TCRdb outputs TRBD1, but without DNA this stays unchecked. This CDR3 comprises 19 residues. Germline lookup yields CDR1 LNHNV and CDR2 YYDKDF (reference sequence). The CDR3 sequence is CATSRPPGQALYSNQPQHF. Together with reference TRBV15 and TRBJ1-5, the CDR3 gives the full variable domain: DAMVIQNPRYQVTQFGKPVTLSCSQTLNHNVMYWYQQKSSQAPKLLFHYYDKDFNNEADTPDNFQSRRPNTSFCFLDIRSPGLGDTAMYLCATSRPPGQALYSNQPQHFGDGTRLSIL.

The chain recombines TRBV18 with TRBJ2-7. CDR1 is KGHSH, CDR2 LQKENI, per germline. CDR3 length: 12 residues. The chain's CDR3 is CASSTRGSEQYF.

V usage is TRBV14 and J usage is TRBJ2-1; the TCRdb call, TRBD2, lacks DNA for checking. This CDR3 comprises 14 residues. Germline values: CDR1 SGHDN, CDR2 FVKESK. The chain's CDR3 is CASSPRWTLNEQFF.